One sample yielded the 21 T cell receptor beta chains listed below, sequenced in a study of blood T cell repertoires in COVID-19. Sequencing was performed with immunoSEQ multiplex PCR; in TCRdb, only in-frame clones are kept and a portion is missing. The profile shows around 300,000 clones, approximately 91% of them singletons. The sample consisted of peripheral blood. The source is a woman in her 40s who had recovered from COVID-19.

The V gene is TRBV29-1, the J gene TRBJ2-2, with a tentative D call TRBD2 (6 bases). In germline, CDR1 is SQVTM, CDR2 ANQGSEA. V was pared by 2 bases and J by 2 bases, with 9 bases between. The CDR3 runs to 14 residues. The CDR3 coding sequence is TGCAGCGTTGAAAAGGGACTCAACACCGGGGAGCTGTTTTTT. It specifies CSVEKGLNTGELFF.

The chain joins TRBV20-1 to TRBJ2-7; no definite D call. The CDR3 is made up of 11 amino acids. V lost 5 bases, J lost 4 bases, and 9 bases lay in between. Germline V lookup: CDR1 DFQATT, CDR2 SNEGSKA (reference sequence). For the CDR3, the DNA is TGCAGTGCTCCGGCCGGGTACGAGCAGTACTTC. Its protein is CSAPAGYEQYF.

The chain has TRBV10-2 and TRBJ2-7; TRBD2 matches 7 bases. Per the germline V gene, CDR1 is WSHSY and CDR2 is SAAADI. The CDR3 is made up of 13 amino acids. V gave up 4 bases and J gave up 3 bases; unmatched junction bases: 3. CDR3 sequence (DNA): TGCGCCAGCAGTGTTCCTAGCGGCTACGAGCAGTACTTC. This translates into CASSVPSGYEQYF.

The rearrangement uses TRBV28 and TRBJ1-4, with TRBD1 as a possible D gene (6 bases). Looked up from germline, CDR1 is MDHEN and CDR2 is SYDVKM. V was cut by 2 bases and J by 8 bases, with 12 bases left in between. The CDR3 loop spans 14 amino acids. Written as DNA, the CDR3 is TGTGCCAGCAGTTTAGGTTGGGGGCCGGAAAAACTGTTTTTT. Amino acid sequence: CASSLGWGPEKLFF.

This clone was picked up one time. The chain uses TRBV3-1 (or the pseudogene TRBV3-2) and TRBJ1-2; 8 bases are shared with TRBD1. CDR3 length: 15 amino acids. J gave up 8 bases and V 5 bases, and 13 bases lay outside the gene matches. Germline lookup yields CDR1 LGHDT and CDR2 YNNKEL (reference sequence). CDR3 in amino acids: CASSDRQGLIRGYTF. The CDR3 DNA follows: TGTGCCAGCAGCGATCGACAGGGGTTAATTAGGGGCTACACCTTC.

The chain couples TRBV7-2 to TRBJ1-4; 9 bases map to TRBD1. This CDR3 is built from 18 residues. Germline CDR1 SGHTA, CDR2 FQGNSA. V gave up 1 base and J gave up 1 base; unmatched junction bases: 7. The chain's CDR3 is CASSLETGGIRTNEKLFF. The CDR3 coding sequence is TGTGCCAGCAGCTTAGAGACAGGGGGTATACGAACTAATGAAAAACTGTTTTTT.

This clone was picked up one time. The chain links TRBV7-9 to TRBJ2-1; TRBD2 might be the D (6 bases). The V end lost 3 bases, the J end lost 3 bases, and 12 bases lay between the germline ends. Looked up from germline, CDR1 is SEHNR and CDR2 is FQNEAQ (reference sequence). This CDR3 spans 15 amino acids. As DNA, the CDR3 is TGTGCCAGCAGCTTCGGCGGGGTAAACTACAATGAGCAGTTCTTC. This translates into CASSFGGVNYNEQFF. Full variable domain (rest looked up from reference TRBV7-9 and TRBJ2-1): DTGVSQNPRHKITKRGQNVTFRCDPISEHNRLYWYRQTLGQGPEFLTYFQNEAQLEKSRLLSDRFSAERPKGSFSTLEIQRTEQGDSAMYLCASSFGGVNYNEQFFGPGTRLTVL.

This chain uses TRBV6-5 with TRBJ2-7; 7 bases agree with TRBD1. The junction had 9 bases not matched to a gene; V was cut back by 8 bases and J by 2 bases. CDR1 and CDR2 (germline): MNHEY, SVGAGI. This CDR3 has 14 residues. Here the CDR3 DNA reads TGTGCCAGCGTACCGGGACAGCAGACCTACGAGCAGTACTTC. Translating gives CASVPGQQTYEQYF.

This clone was observed once. The chain couples TRBV7-6 to TRBJ2-5; 12 positions match TRBD2. Per germline, CDR1 SGHVS and CDR2 FNYEAQ. The CDR3 contains 17 residues. The trim removed 0 bases at V and 5 bases at J, leaving 7 bases unmatched. CDR3 in DNA: TGTGCCAGCAGCTTAGCCACTCTAGCGGGAGGGCTCGAGACCCAGTACTTC. Amino acid sequence: CASSLATLAGGLETQYF. The full variable domain, rest sourced from reference TRBV7-6 and TRBJ2-5, is GAGVSQSPRYKVTKRGQDVALRCDPISGHVSLYWYRQALGQGPEFLTYFNYEAQQDKSGLPNDRFSAERPEGSISTLTIQRTEQRDSAMYRCASSLATLAGGLETQYFGPGTRLLVL.

A word on this clone: Within the sample, other DNA sequences also encode this same CDR3. The genes are TRBV19 and TRBJ2-3, with unresolved D. Germline assignment: CDR1 LNHDA and CDR2 SQIVND (reference sequence). Trimming pared 4 bases from V and 6 bases from J, leaving 11 bases between. The CDR3 extends over 13 amino acids. The chain's CDR3 is CASSTTPGDTQYF. CDR3 DNA: TGTGCCAGTAGTACTACCCCCGGGGATACGCAGTATTTT.

The chain recombines TRBV20-1 with TRBJ1-2; D remains unclear. Germline-derived CDR1 and CDR2 are DFQATT and SNEGSKA (reference sequence). This CDR3 contains 11 residues. Trimming pared 5 bases from V and 5 bases from J, leaving 9 bases between. The DNA for the CDR3 is TGCAGTGCTCCCGGGGTTTATGGCTACACCTTC. This encodes CSAPGVYGYTF.

This sequence joins TRBV5-1 and TRBJ2-3; D is perhaps TRBD2 (6 bases). V was clipped by 6 bases and J by 2 bases, with 13 bases between them. Germline loops: CDR1 SGHRS, CDR2 YFSETQ. The CDR3 runs 14 residues. The CDR3 DNA reads as TGCGCCAGCATGGCGCGGGATGTCACAGATACGCAGTATTTT. Its translation is CASMARDVTDTQYF.

The table lists this clone with a count of one. The genes are TRBV5-4 and TRBJ2-3; 7 bases are shared with TRBD2. Germline CDR1 SGHNT, CDR2 YYREEE (reference sequence). The V gene end was trimmed by 0 bases and the J gene end by 1 base; junction bases not matched to a gene: 11. The length of the CDR3 is 18 residues. Written as DNA, the CDR3 is TGTGCCAGCAGCTTGGGTTTGCGGGAGACGTTCGGCACAGATACGCAGTATTTT. Protein product: CASSLGLRETFGTDTQYF.

This chain uses TRBV15 with TRBJ2-5; the match to TRBD2 covers 8 bases. The CDR3 has 17 residues. Germline V lookup: CDR1 LNHNV, CDR2 YYDKDF (reference sequence). The V and J ends lost 0 bases and 2 bases, in that order; junction bases with no gene match: 8. CDR3 protein: CATSRDETSATQETQYF. In DNA, the CDR3 is TGTGCCACCAGCAGAGACGAGACTAGCGCAACTCAAGAGACCCAGTACTTC.

The J gene is TRBJ2-1, the V gene TRBV6-6, with 9 nucleotides matching TRBD2. There are 14 residues in the CDR3. CDR1 and CDR2 (germline): MNHNY, SVGAGI (reference sequence). After removal of 4 bases from V and 5 bases from J, the junction contained 3 bases not matched to a gene. CDR3 nucleotide sequence: TGTGCCAGCAGTTCTAGCGGGGAGCACAATGAGCAGTTCTTC. This gives the protein CASSSSGEHNEQFF.

This clone was observed a handful of times. This chain links TRBV2 with TRBJ1-1; D is perhaps TRBD1 (5 bases). There are 12 residues in the CDR3. The germline V gene encodes CDR1 SNHLY and CDR2 FYNNEI. The germline V and J ends were trimmed by 6 bases and 7 bases, with 12 bases remaining between them. CDR3 region: CASRLWQGEAFF. CDR3 bases: TGTGCCAGCAGATTATGGCAGGGTGAAGCTTTCTTT.

This sequence joins TRBV27 and TRBJ2-5, with 8 bases that match TRBD1. This CDR3 contains 17 residues. Trimming cost V 2 bases and J 7 bases; bases outside gene matches: 15. In germline, CDR1 is MNHEY, CDR2 SMNVEV (reference sequence). The CDR3 protein is CASSLVPPGQGRATQYF. The DNA of the CDR3 is TGTGCCAGCAGTTTAGTGCCCCCCGGACAGGGACGCGCGACCCAGTACTTC.

As DNA, the CDR3 is TGTGCCAGCAACGGACAGGGAGGGGCTCAGCCCCAGCATTTT. It encodes CASNGQGGAQPQHF. The V and J genes are TRBV2 and TRBJ1-5; 8 bases align to TRBD1. The CDR3 loop spans 14 amino acids. The germline CDR1 and CDR2 sequences are SNHLY and FYNNEI. J gave up 6 bases and V 7 bases, and 8 bases lay outside the gene matches. Based on the CDR3 plus reference TRBV2 and TRBJ1-5, the full variable domain is EPEVTQTPSHQVTQMGQEVILRCVPISNHLYFYWYRQILGQKVEFLVSFYNNEISEKSEIFDDQFSVERPDGSNFTLKIRSTKLEDSAMYFCASNGQGGAQPQHFGDGTRLSIL.

This chain joins TRBV18 and TRBJ1-5; D might be TRBD1 (5 bases). Germline CDR1 KGHSH, CDR2 LQKENI. The V end lost 4 bases, the J end lost 5 bases, and 9 bases lay between the germline ends. The CDR3 extends over 13 amino acids. The DNA of the CDR3 is TGTGCCAGCTCACGGGGGGAGGATCAGCCCCAGCATTTT. It yields the protein CASSRGEDQPQHF. Together with reference TRBV18 and TRBJ1-5, the CDR3 gives the full variable domain: NAGVMQNPRHLVRRRGQEARLRCSPMKGHSHVYWYRQLPEEGLKFMVYLQKENIIDESGMPKERFSAEFPKEGPSILRIQQVVRGDSAAYFCASSRGEDQPQHFGDGTRLSIL.

V and J are TRBV7-9 and TRBJ1-2; maybe TRBD1 (6 bases). V was clipped by 5 bases and J by 5 bases, with 12 bases between them. The length of the CDR3 is 13 residues. The germline V gene encodes CDR1 SEHNR and CDR2 FQNEAQ (reference sequence). The chain's CDR3 is CASSPGTMYGYTF. CDR3 DNA sequence: TGTGCCAGCAGCCCCGGGACAATGTATGGCTACACCTTC.

V and J are TRBV9 and TRBJ2-2; a possible D gene is TRBD2 (6 bases). Germline V lookup: CDR1 SGDLS, CDR2 YYNGEE. The CDR3 spans 15 residues. Trimming pared 3 bases from V and 8 bases from J, leaving 17 bases between. CDR3 in amino acids: CASSARWRAMGELFF. The CDR3 DNA follows: TGTGCCAGCAGCGCCAGGTGGAGGGCAATGGGGGAGCTGTTTTTT.